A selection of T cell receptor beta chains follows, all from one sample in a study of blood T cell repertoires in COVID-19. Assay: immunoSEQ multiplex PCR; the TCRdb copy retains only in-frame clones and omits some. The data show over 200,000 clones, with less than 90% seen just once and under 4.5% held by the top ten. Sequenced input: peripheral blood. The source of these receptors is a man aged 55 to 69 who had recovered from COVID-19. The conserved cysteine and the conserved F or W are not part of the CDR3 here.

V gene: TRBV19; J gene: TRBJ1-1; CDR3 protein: ASRSGTEAF
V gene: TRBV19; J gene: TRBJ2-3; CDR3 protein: ASRIGGAITDTQY
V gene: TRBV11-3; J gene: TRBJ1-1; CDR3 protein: ASSETGNTEAF
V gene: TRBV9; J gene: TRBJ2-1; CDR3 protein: ASSVGSGTGDEQF
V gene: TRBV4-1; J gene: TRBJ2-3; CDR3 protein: ASSQVVLAGGV
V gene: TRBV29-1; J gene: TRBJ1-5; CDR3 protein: SVDSDREGQPQH
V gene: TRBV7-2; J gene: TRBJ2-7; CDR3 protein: ASSLDGTGISYEQY
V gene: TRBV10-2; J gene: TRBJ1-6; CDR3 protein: ASSETSMSSPLH
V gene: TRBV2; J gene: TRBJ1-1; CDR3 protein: ASHSLGTGGFLAF
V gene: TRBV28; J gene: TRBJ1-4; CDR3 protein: ASSYSGKLF
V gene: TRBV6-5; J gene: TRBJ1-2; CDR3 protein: ASSTRQGDYGYT
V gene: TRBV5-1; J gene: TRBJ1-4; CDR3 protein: ASRFGGQTNEKLF
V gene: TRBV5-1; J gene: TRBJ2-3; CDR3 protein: ASSAKPSGGLADTQY
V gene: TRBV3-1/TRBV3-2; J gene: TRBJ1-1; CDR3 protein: ASSPIYRGNTEAF
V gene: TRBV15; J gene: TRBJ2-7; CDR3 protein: ATSRVAGQGDYEQY
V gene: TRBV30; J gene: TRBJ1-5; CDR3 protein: AWRGQGSNQPQH
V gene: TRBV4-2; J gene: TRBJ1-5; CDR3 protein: ASSQDTDQPQH
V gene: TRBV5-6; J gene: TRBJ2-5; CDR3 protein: ASSGRTQETQY
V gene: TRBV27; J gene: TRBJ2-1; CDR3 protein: ASRSPGHINEQF
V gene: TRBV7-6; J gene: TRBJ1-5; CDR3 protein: ASSLSVAEGSNQPQH
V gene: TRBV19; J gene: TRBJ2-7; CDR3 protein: ASSADRDYSASAYEQY
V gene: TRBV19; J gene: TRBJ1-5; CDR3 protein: ASRWGGSVDLPQH
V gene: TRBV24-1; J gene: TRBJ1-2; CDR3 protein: ATSEPGTGGVGYT
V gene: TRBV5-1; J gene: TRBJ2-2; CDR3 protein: ASSLTGGNTGELF
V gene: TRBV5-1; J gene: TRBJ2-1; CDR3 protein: ASGVGGEQF
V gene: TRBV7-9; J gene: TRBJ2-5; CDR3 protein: ASSPGVGTQY
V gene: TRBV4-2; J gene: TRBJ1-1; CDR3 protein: ASSQGGSGNTEAF
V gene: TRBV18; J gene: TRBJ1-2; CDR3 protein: ASSTGTGYYGYT
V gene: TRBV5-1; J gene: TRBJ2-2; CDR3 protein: ASSLGSGLNTGELF
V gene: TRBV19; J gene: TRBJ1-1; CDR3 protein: ASNTPGQASNTEAF
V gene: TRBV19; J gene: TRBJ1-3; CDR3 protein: ASRSSGQGSYGNTIY
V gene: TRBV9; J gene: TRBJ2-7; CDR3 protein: ASKTTSPYEQY
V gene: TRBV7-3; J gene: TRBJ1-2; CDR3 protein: ASSPAGGSGNYGYT
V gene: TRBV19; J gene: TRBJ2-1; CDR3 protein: ARDNRGDSSYNEQF
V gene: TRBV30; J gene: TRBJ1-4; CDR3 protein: AWKQGRGEKLF
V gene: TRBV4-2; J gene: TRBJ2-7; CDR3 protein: ASSQGDRSYEQY
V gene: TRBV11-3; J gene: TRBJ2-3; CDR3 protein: ASSSGGRTDTQY
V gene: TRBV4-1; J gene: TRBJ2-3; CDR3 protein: ASSQDSASLGTDTQY
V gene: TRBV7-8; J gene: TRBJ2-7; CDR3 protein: ASSLPSGTRGDEQY
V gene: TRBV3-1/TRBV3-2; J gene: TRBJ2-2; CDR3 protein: ASSRYRDRVNTGELF
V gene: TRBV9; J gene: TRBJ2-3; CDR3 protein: ASSADGGPTDTQY
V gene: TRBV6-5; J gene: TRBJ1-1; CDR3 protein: ASSRSRGILTEAF
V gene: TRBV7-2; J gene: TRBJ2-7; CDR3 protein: ASSLGGPSSYEQY
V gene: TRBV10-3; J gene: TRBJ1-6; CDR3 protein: AIRPGHDNSPLH
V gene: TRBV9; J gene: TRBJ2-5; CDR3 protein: ASSVGTQGGTQY
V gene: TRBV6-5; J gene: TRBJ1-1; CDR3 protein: ASSYSGRNTEAF
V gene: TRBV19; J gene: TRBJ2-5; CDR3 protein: ASSIPSQGQETQY
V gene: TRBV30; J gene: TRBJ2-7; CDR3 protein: AWRVLAVYEQY